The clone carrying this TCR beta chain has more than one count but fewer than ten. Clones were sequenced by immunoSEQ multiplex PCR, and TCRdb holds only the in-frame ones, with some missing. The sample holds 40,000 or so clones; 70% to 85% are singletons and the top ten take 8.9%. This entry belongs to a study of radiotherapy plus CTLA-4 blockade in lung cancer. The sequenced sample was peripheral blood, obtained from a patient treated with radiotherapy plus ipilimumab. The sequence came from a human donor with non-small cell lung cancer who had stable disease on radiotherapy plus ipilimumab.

CDR3 sequence: CAIMTGVSGNTIYF. Here the CDR3 DNA reads TGTGCCATCATGACAGGGGTATCTGGAAACACCATATATTTT. V usage is TRBV10-3 and J usage is TRBJ1-3; 8 nucleotides align to TRBD1. The CDR3 extends over 14 amino acids. Germline V gene sequence: CDR1 ENHRY, CDR2 SYGVKD. Trimming at V came to 7 bases and at J to 1 base, leaving 3 bases not matched to a gene.